The 31 T cell receptor beta chains reported below all come from one sample, sequenced in a study of T cells in Graves' hyperthyroidism and ophthalmopathy. Authors of the study amplified TCR beta CDR3 regions from RNA transcripts. The study used the HTBI primer set for a first-round RT-PCR of the TCR CDR3. TCRdb reanalysed the multiplex PCR reads using MiXCR and keeps one entry per CDR3 protein. This table holds approximately 530,000 distinct CDR3 sequences, approximately 15% found once. Sequenced material: blood. These receptors all come from a woman aged 18 to 35 with Graves' hyperthyroidism.

This clonotype was picked up many times. The gene calls are TRBV2 and TRBJ2-1; D is uncertain. V was pared by 6 bases and J by 5 bases, with 11 bases between. Germline V CDR1 and CDR2: SNHLY, FYNNEI. This CDR3 spans 13 amino acids. The CDR3 sequence: CASSVGRDNEQFF. The CDR3 DNA follows: TGTGCCAGCAGCGTCGGACGGGACAATGAGCAGTTCTTC.

The chain employs TRBV12-3 or TRBV12-4 and TRBJ1-4; the match to TRBD1 covers 9 bases. The CDR3 contains 14 residues. J was trimmed by 7 bases and V by 1 base; bases with no gene match: 1. The CDR3 region has the DNA TGTGCCAGCAGTTTAGGACAGGGGGTTGAAAAACTGTTTTTT. Translation gives CASSLGQGVEKLFF.

This clonotype came up a few times. The chain links TRBV15 to TRBJ1-1; D may be TRBD1 (6 bases). The CDR3 loop spans 13 amino acids. From germline, CDR1 is LNHNV and CDR2 YYDKDF (reference sequence). V lost 1 base and J 10 bases, leaving 13 bases between the germline ends. CDR3 loop: CATSRVGARGAFF. The CDR3, as DNA: TGTGCCACCAGCAGAGTAGGAGCCAGGGGAGCTTTCTTT.

This chain connects TRBV12-3 or TRBV12-4 to TRBJ2-2; no clear D. The CDR3 totals 18 residues. V was trimmed by 5 bases and J by 6 bases, leaving 25 bases between them. The CDR3 here is CASSPTVDVSLWAGELFF. CDR3 nucleotides: TGTGCCAGCAGTCCAACAGTAGACGTATCCTTGTGGGCCGGGGAGCTGTTTTTT.

The rearrangement links TRBV6-9 to TRBJ2-7; unclear D gene. V gave up 4 bases and J gave up 7 bases, with 17 bases separating them. The CDR3 has 14 residues. The germline V gene encodes CDR1 MNHGY and CDR2 SVAAGI. CDR3 DNA: TGTGCCAGCAGTTTGGGCAGAGAGTCTTGGGAGCAGTACTTC. It yields the protein CASSLGRESWEQYF.

The sample holds many counts of this clonotype. This chain joins TRBV2 and TRBJ2-5, with D perhaps matching TRBD1 (6 bases). V was cut by 7 bases and J by 5 bases, with 20 bases left in between. The CDR3 length is 15 residues. In germline, CDR1 is SNHLY, CDR2 FYNNEI. The CDR3 nucleotides are TGTGCCAGCAACGACAGGTCCACCGGTGGGGAGACCCAGTACTTC. Protein sequence: CASNDRSTGGETQYF. Full variable domain (rest looked up from reference TRBV2 and TRBJ2-5): EPEVTQTPSHQVTQMGQEVILRCVPISNHLYFYWYRQILGQKVEFLVSFYNNEISEKSEIFDDQFSVERPDGSNFTLKIRSTKLEDSAMYFCASNDRSTGGETQYFGPGTRLLVL.

This clonotype has a handful of counts. The J gene is TRBJ2-5, the V gene TRBV7-9; the D gene is possibly TRBD1 (7 bases). This CDR3 is 17 amino acids long. Trimming cost V 5 bases and J 4 bases, with 23 bases left between them. From germline, CDR1 is SEHNR and CDR2 FQNEAQ (reference sequence). The chain's CDR3 is CASSPKLGQGGRETQYF. CDR3 nucleotides: TGTGCCAGCAGCCCCAAATTAGGTCAGGGGGGCCGAGAGACCCAGTACTTC.

There are a few counts of this clonotype. This chain connects TRBV6-4 to TRBJ1-6; D remains unclear. Germline lookup yields CDR1 MRHNA and CDR2 SNTAGT. This CDR3 is built from 15 residues. Trimming left V 6 bases short and J 6 bases short, with 15 bases between. CDR3 nucleotide sequence: TGTGCCAGCAGCAGAGCCGGGAATTTTAATTCACCCCTCCACTTT. Encoded protein: CASSRAGNFNSPLHF.

This sequence joins TRBV18 and TRBJ1-4; 10 nucleotides align to TRBD1. This CDR3 is built from 15 residues. Germline trimming cut 4 bases from V and 8 bases from J; bases unmatched to any gene: 7. CDR1 and CDR2 (germline): KGHSH, LQKENI. CDR3 protein: CASSRTGTGDEKLFF. In DNA form, the CDR3 reads TGTGCCAGCTCACGAACCGGGACAGGGGACGAAAAACTGTTTTTT.

This clonotype was recorded many times. The rearrangement uses TRBV11-3 and TRBJ2-3; 8 bases align to TRBD2. J lost 3 bases, V lost 1 base, and 9 bases had no gene match. CDR1 SGHNT and CDR2 YENEEA come from the germline V gene. This CDR3 contains 17 residues. CDR3 region: CASSLAGGPFETDTQYF. The CDR3 DNA reads as TGTGCCAGCAGCTTAGCGGGAGGGCCCTTCGAGACAGATACGCAGTATTTT.

The CDR3 DNA is TGTGCCAGTAGTATCATCGCCGGGGAGCTGTTTTTT. Translation: CASSIIAGELFF. This sequence joins TRBV19 and TRBJ2-2; D not resolved. CDR3 size: 12 residues. V was trimmed by 3 bases and J by 6 bases, leaving 5 bases between them. Germline V gives CDR1 LNHDA, CDR2 SQIVND (reference sequence).

Notes on this clonotype: This may be a read error: a much more frequent sequence differs by one nucleotide. This chain uses TRBV12-3 or TRBV12-4 with TRBJ1-1; possible D gene TRBD1, 6 bases. CDR3 length equals 15 residues. V was shortened by 3 bases and J by 4 bases, with 15 bases between the two germline ends. The CDR3 region is CASSFAGVPRTEAFF. In nucleotides, the CDR3 is TGTGCCAGCAGTTTCGCAGGGGTTCCGCGCACTGAAGCTTTCTTT.

The sample holds a few counts of this clonotype. V is TRBV6-1 and J is TRBJ2-5; D is perhaps TRBD1 (6 bases). The CDR3 loop spans 13 amino acids. V lost 0 bases, J lost 5 bases, and 7 bases lay in between. Germline V lookup: CDR1 MNHNS, CDR2 SASEGT. The CDR3: CASSEARGETQYF. In nucleotides, the CDR3 is TGTGCCAGCAGTGAAGCCAGGGGTGAGACCCAGTACTTC.

The table lists this clonotype with many counts. The V and J genes are TRBV10-3 and TRBJ2-5; the match to TRBD2 covers 11 bases. CDR1 and CDR2 (germline): ENHRY, SYGVKD. This CDR3 is built from 15 residues. V gave up 6 bases and J gave up 2 bases; unmatched junction bases: 5. The CDR3 here is CAIRGTSGTQETQYF. The CDR3 DNA reads as TGTGCCATCAGGGGGACTAGCGGAACTCAAGAGACCCAGTACTTC.

There are many counts of this clonotype. This rearrangement joins TRBV5-1 to TRBJ2-3; 7 bases agree with TRBD2. Germline assignment: CDR1 SGHRS and CDR2 YFSETQ. V dropped 4 bases and J dropped 0; count of bases not matched to a gene: 8. The CDR3 extends over 16 amino acids. In nucleotides, the CDR3 is TGCGCCAGCAGCCGGGGGGAGCGGCCTAGCACAGATACGCAGTATTTT. Residues: CASSRGERPSTDTQYF.

Many counts were recorded for this clonotype. The chain couples TRBV29-1 to TRBJ2-5; 7 bases are shared with TRBD2. V lost 1 base to trimming and J lost 6 bases; unmatched junction nucleotides: 11. Germline CDR1 SQVTM, CDR2 ANQGSEA. The CDR3 runs to 15 residues. The CDR3 region has the DNA TGCAGCGTTGAAGGCGGCGTAGCGGGCTTCCAGACCCAGTACTTC. This encodes CSVEGGVAGFQTQYF. The full variable domain, with the rest looked up from reference TRBV29-1 and TRBJ2-5, is SAVISQKPSRDICQRGTSLTIQCQVDSQVTMMFWYRQQPGQSLTLIATANQGSEATYESGFVIDKFPISRPNLTFSTLTVSNMSPEDSSIYLCSVEGGVAGFQTQYFGPGTRLLVL.

This clonotype was observed at least ten times. The chain links TRBV11-3 to TRBJ2-5, with D perhaps TRBD1 (6 bases). CDR1 and CDR2 from the germline V gene are SGHNT and YENEEA. The CDR3 contains 15 residues. Deletions cut 1 base from V and 5 bases from J, with 14 bases between. CDR3 amino acids: CASSLGQATEETQYF. DNA for the CDR3: TGTGCCAGCAGCTTAGGACAGGCCACGGAGGAGACCCAGTACTTC.

This clonotype has ten or more counts. The V call is TRBV12-3 or TRBV12-4, the J call TRBJ2-1; D may be TRBD1 or TRBD2 (5 bases each). Trimming stripped 8 bases from V and 2 bases from J, with 16 bases between. This CDR3 spans 15 amino acids. The CDR3 protein is CASSEPRDPYNEQFF. The CDR3 DNA reads as TGTGCCAGCTCAGAACCCCGGGACCCCTACAATGAGCAGTTCTTC.

This clonotype was recorded a few times. This chain joins TRBV15 and TRBJ1-5; D unclear. V dropped 1 base and J dropped 3 bases, with 13 bases sitting between them. There are 16 residues in the CDR3. Germline V gene data show CDR1 as LNHNV and CDR2 as YYDKDF (reference sequence). The CDR3 DNA is TGTGCCACCAGCAGAGCCCCGGGCAGGTACAATCAGCCCCAGCATTTT. It translates to CATSRAPGRYNQPQHF.

This clonotype appeared many times. This chain links TRBV4-1 with TRBJ1-2; TRBD1 agrees at 8 bases. Per germline, CDR1 MGHRA and CDR2 YSYEKL. The CDR3 runs 15 residues. J gave up 3 bases and V 3 bases, and 6 bases lay outside the gene matches. In DNA form, the CDR3 reads TGCGCCAGCAGCCACCCAGGGGGCGCTTACTATGGCTACACCTTC. This gives the protein CASSHPGGAYYGYTF.

This clonotype was detected many times. The rearrangement links TRBV24-1 to TRBJ2-1; D tentatively reads TRBD1 or TRBD2 (7 bases each). The germline gives CDR1 KGHDR, CDR2 SFDVKD. V was cut by 8 bases and J by 4 bases, with 32 bases left in between. This CDR3 spans 20 amino acids. CDR3 in amino acids: CATTIPGQRQAGLLYNEQFF. In nucleotides, the CDR3 is TGTGCCACCACTATCCCGGGACAGAGACAAGCGGGACTCCTATACAATGAGCAGTTCTTC.

At least ten counts were recorded for this clonotype. V gene TRBV7-9 combines with J gene TRBJ2-5, with TRBD2 matching 13 bases. Germline V gene lookup returns CDR1 SEHNR and CDR2 FQNEAQ (reference sequence). Trimming cost V 3 bases and J 4 bases; bases outside gene matches: 2. The CDR3 loop spans 15 amino acids. CDR3 region: CASSFGLAGVETQYF. CDR3 bases: TGTGCCAGCAGCTTCGGACTAGCGGGAGTAGAGACCCAGTACTTC.

This clonotype has more than one count but fewer than ten. The rearrangement links TRBV6-2 or TRBV6-3 to TRBJ2-1; the match to TRBD1 covers 7 bases. V lost 5 bases to trimming and J lost 4 bases; unmatched junction nucleotides: 11. Germline CDR1 and CDR2: MNHEY and SVGEGT. The CDR3 totals 16 residues. In nucleotides, the CDR3 is TGTGCCAGCAGTAAGAACAGGGGCTTACCATACAATGAGCAGTTCTTC. It encodes CASSKNRGLPYNEQFF.

This chain links TRBV6-1 with TRBJ1-5, with D unresolved. The CDR3 consists of 11 residues. Germline CDR1 reads MNHNS; CDR2 reads SASEGT. Trimming removed 8 bases from V and 4 bases from J, with 6 bases in between. The CDR3 is CASGRNQPQHF. The CDR3, as DNA: TGTGCCAGCGGCAGGAATCAGCCCCAGCATTTT.

This clonotype has just a few counts. The V gene is TRBV15, the J gene TRBJ1-4; D is uncertain. Between the trimmed V and J ends, which lost 0 bases and 8 bases, there was a span of 13 bases. From germline, CDR1 is LNHNV and CDR2 YYDKDF (reference sequence). The CDR3 has 15 amino acids. CDR3 in amino acids: CATSRDGLAREKLFF. CDR3 DNA: TGTGCCACCAGCAGAGATGGCCTGGCGAGGGAAAAACTGTTTTTT.

The chain recombines TRBV2 with TRBJ1-5; no clear D gene. The germline V gene has CDR1 SNHLY and CDR2 FYNNEI. The V end lost 6 bases, the J end lost 3 bases, and 12 bases lay between the germline ends. The CDR3 covers 14 residues. CDR3 sequence (DNA): TGTGCCAGCAGCTACCGGACTTACAATCAGCCCCAGCATTTT. Its translation is CASSYRTYNQPQHF. Supplemented by reference TRBV2 and TRBJ1-5, the full variable domain reads EPEVTQTPSHQVTQMGQEVILRCVPISNHLYFYWYRQILGQKVEFLVSFYNNEISEKSEIFDDQFSVERPDGSNFTLKIRSTKLEDSAMYFCASSYRTYNQPQHFGDGTRLSIL.

This clonotype came up a few times. CDR3 residues: CASSIVKNTEAFF. The CDR3 region has the DNA TGTGCCAGTAGTATAGTGAAGAACACTGAAGCTTTCTTT. V is TRBV19 and J is TRBJ1-1; D ambiguous. The CDR3 is 13 residues long. Per germline, CDR1 LNHDA and CDR2 SQIVND (reference sequence). V shed 1 base and J shed 1 base, with 4 bases lying between them.

This clonotype was counted ten times or more. The chain carries TRBV28 and TRBJ2-1; the D gene is possibly TRBD1 (6 bases). The CDR3 is 15 amino acids. CDR1 and CDR2 from the germline V gene are MDHEN and SYDVKM. V dropped 6 bases and J dropped 4 bases, with 16 bases sitting between them. CDR3 sequence reads: CASRSTGIPYNEQFF. The CDR3 DNA reads TGTGCCAGCAGGTCAACAGGGATCCCATACAATGAGCAGTTCTTC.

The chain employs TRBV15 and TRBJ2-1, with 8 bases lining up with TRBD1. CDR3 length: 14 residues. Germline CDR1 reads LNHNV; CDR2 reads YYDKDF (reference sequence). Trimming cost V 4 bases and J 5 bases; bases outside gene matches: 4. CDR3: CATSNPGQDNEQFF. The CDR3 nucleotides read TGTGCCACCAGCAATCCGGGACAGGACAATGAGCAGTTCTTC.

A few counts support this clonotype. V and J are TRBV5-6 and TRBJ2-3; no clear D. In germline, CDR1 is SGHDT, CDR2 YYEEEE. V was trimmed by 4 bases and J by 2 bases, leaving 11 bases between them. The length of the CDR3 is 14 residues. The CDR3 bases are TGTGCCAGCAGCCCCCCTGGAAACACAGATACGCAGTATTTT. Translated: CASSPPGNTDTQYF.

This clonotype was seen at least ten times. The chain combines TRBV6-1 with TRBJ2-7; D ambiguous. Per the germline V gene, CDR1 is MNHNS and CDR2 is SASEGT. Trimming shortened V by 5 bases and J by 2 bases, and 13 bases separated the two germline ends. This CDR3 contains 14 residues. In DNA, the CDR3 is TGTGCCAGCAGTTCCCGGGCACAACCCTACGAGCAGTACTTC. Residues: CASSSRAQPYEQYF.